Described below is a single TCR beta chain sequence and its context. The antigen is unknown. This specimen belongs to a study of T cell clonotyping in hematopoietic cell transplantation. The CDR3 spans 12 residues. The V gene's germline CDR1 is GTSNPN and CDR2 SVGIG (reference sequence). The germline V and J ends were trimmed by 6 bases and 8 bases, with 16 bases remaining between them. The assay was immunoSEQ multiplex PCR, and TCRdb's table has in-frame clones only and misses some. The data show some 30,000 clones, roughly 92% seen once. Study findings and constraints: Broader posttransplant TCR repertoire diversity was predicted by graft donor and pretransplant recipient Inverse Simpson Index values. At the given depth, recipient repertoires were over 95% de novo clonotypes. No sorting was done, leaving CD4 and CD8 contributions mixed.

Sample: PBMCs, taken 100 days after allogeneic stem cell transplant. This chain connects TRBV30 to TRBJ1-1; D may be TRBD1 (5 bases). The clonotype was recovered from a female patient aged 45-65 years who had an allogeneic stem cell transplant from a related donor, so the T cells may come from the graft donor. Some clones in this sample may be carry-over from other donors' samples. CDR3 DNA: TGTGCCTGCACCGGGACCCTGGCGGAAGCTTTCTTT. Its protein is CACTGTLAEAFF.